The rows below give T cell receptor beta chains drawn from one sample of a study of shared clonotypes between healthy human individuals. The repertoire was sequenced with immunoSEQ multiplex PCR; TCRdb's copy has only in-frame clones and lacks some. The sample has roughly 2 million clones, 95% seen once. Sequencing was done on a sample of naive CD4+ T cells sorted from blood. The receptors stem from a man aged 18 to 30 in good health. Each CDR3 is given with its conserved first and last residue. The order of the fields is D gene, V gene, J gene, clone size, CDR3 protein, CDR3 DNA. The D gene is left open where the match is weak. Size is omitted from some rows. Given values are once, few, many or a class for expanded clones.

D gene: .
V gene: TRBV21-1
J gene: TRBJ2-3
clone size: once
CDR3 protein: CASSKIPCGRIPDTQYF
CDR3 DNA: TGTGCCAGCAGCAAAATCCCCTGCGGGAGGATCCCAGATACGCAGTATTTT

D gene: TRBD1
V gene: TRBV5-1
J gene: TRBJ2-1
clone size: .
CDR3 protein: CASSLQGDEQFF
CDR3 DNA: TGCGCCAGCAGCTTACAGGGGGATGAGCAGTTCTTC

D gene: .
V gene: TRBV18
J gene: TRBJ2-5
clone size: once
CDR3 protein: CASSAGVQETQYF
CDR3 DNA: TGTGCCAGCTCAGCAGGGGTCCAAGAGACCCAGTACTTC

D gene: .
V gene: TRBV10-3
J gene: TRBJ1-2
clone size: .
CDR3 protein: CAISESTEVYGYTF
CDR3 DNA: TGTGCCATCAGTGAGTCGACGGAAGTCTATGGCTACACCTTC

D gene: .
V gene: TRBV2
J gene: TRBJ2-7
clone size: once
CDR3 protein: CASKDTTYEQYF
CDR3 DNA: TGTGCCAGCAAGGACACAACCTACGAGCAGTACTTC

D gene: .
V gene: TRBV19
J gene: TRBJ2-5
clone size: .
CDR3 protein: CASSAEQGGTRETQYF
CDR3 DNA: TGTGCCAGTAGTGCCGAACAGGGGGGGACAAGGGAGACCCAGTACTTC

D gene: .
V gene: TRBV7-3
J gene: TRBJ1-2
clone size: .
CDR3 protein: CASSPDPGPWGYTF
CDR3 DNA: TGTGCCAGCAGCCCAGACCCAGGGCCATGGGGCTACACCTTC

D gene: TRBD2
V gene: TRBV4-1
J gene: TRBJ2-5
clone size: .
CDR3 protein: CASSRLAGAQETQYF
CDR3 DNA: TGCGCCAGCAGCCGTCTAGCGGGGGCCCAAGAGACCCAGTACTTC

D gene: TRBD1
V gene: TRBV19
J gene: TRBJ1-5
clone size: once
CDR3 protein: CASSIIPGQGVEAQHF
CDR3 DNA: TGTGCCAGTAGTATTATCCCGGGACAGGGCGTGGAAGCCCAGCATTTT

D gene: .
V gene: TRBV10-3
J gene: TRBJ1-3
clone size: .
CDR3 protein: CAISGGAQSGNTIYF
CDR3 DNA: TGTGCCATCAGTGGAGGGGCCCAATCTGGAAACACCATATATTTT

D gene: .
V gene: TRBV6-6
J gene: TRBJ2-2
clone size: .
CDR3 protein: CASSYLNTGELFF
CDR3 DNA: TGTGCCAGCAGTTACCTCAACACCGGGGAGCTGTTTTTT

D gene: .
V gene: TRBV5-1
J gene: TRBJ2-5
clone size: few
CDR3 protein: CASSPITFRDFEETQYF
CDR3 DNA: TGCGCCAGCAGCCCAATTACCTTCCGGGACTTCGAAGAGACCCAGTACTTC